The 14 T cell receptor beta chains presented below share a single source sample, sequenced in a study of T cells in Graves' hyperthyroidism and ophthalmopathy. The source material, RNA transcripts, was used to amplify TCR beta CDR3 regions. During a first-round RT-PCR of the TCR CDR3, the HTBI primer set was used. TCRdb reprocessed the multiplex PCR reads via MiXCR and lists one record per CDR3 protein. Among about 640,000 distinct CDR3 sequences listed, roughly 15% were seen once. The specimen sequenced was blood. The receptors here all came from a woman between 50 and 59 years old with Graves' ophthalmopathy.

Ten or more counts support this clonotype. The chain recombines TRBV3-1 with TRBJ2-2, with TRBD2 identical over 10 bases. Germline CDR1 reads LGHDT; CDR2 reads YNNKEL (reference sequence). This CDR3 is built from 17 residues. The trim removed 3 bases at V and 1 base at J, leaving 5 bases unmatched. The CDR3 loop reads CASSQRLAGVNTGELFF. The CDR3 DNA reads as TGTGCCAGCAGCCAGCGGCTAGCGGGAGTGAACACCGGGGAGCTGTTTTTT.

This sequence joins TRBV4-3 and TRBJ2-1, with 12 nucleotides matching TRBD2. Trimming cost V 5 bases and J 8 bases; bases outside gene matches: 10. Per the germline V gene, CDR1 is LGHNA and CDR2 is YSLEER. CDR3 length equals 16 residues. The CDR3 region is CASSTRPSGRGDEQFF. In DNA form, the CDR3 reads TGCGCCAGCAGCACCAGACCTAGCGGGAGGGGTGATGAGCAGTTCTTC.

Comments on this clonotype: This may stem from a read error, because a much larger clone lies one nucleotide away. The chain is built from TRBV27 and TRBJ2-1; no definite D call. Looked up from germline, CDR1 is MNHEY and CDR2 is SMNVEV (reference sequence). The CDR3 is 15 residues long. The CDR3 reads CASSLISSSYSEQFF. As DNA, the CDR3 is TGTGCCAGCAGTTTAATCTCCAGCTCCTACAGTGAGCAGTTCTTC.

In its sample, this clonotype was seen many times. The V call is TRBV5-1, the J call TRBJ2-3, with a weak D call TRBD2 (5 bases). The CDR3 runs 16 residues. The ends were cut back, 3 bases at V and 5 bases at J, with 19 bases in the middle. Germline CDR1 is SGHRS and CDR2 is YFSETQ. The CDR3 region is CASSSRSGGSLDTQYF. DNA for the CDR3: TGCGCCAGCAGCTCCCGCTCTGGTGGGAGTCTAGATACGCAGTATTTT.

This clonotype was recorded at least ten times. The chain is built from TRBV28 and TRBJ2-5; TRBD2 matches at 14 bases. CDR1 and CDR2 (germline): MDHEN, SYDVKM. CDR3 length: 15 residues. Unmatched junction bases numbered 3, after V lost 6 bases and J lost 3 bases. CDR3 nucleotides: TGTGCCAGCAGACCGGGACTAGCGGGAGAAGAGACCCAGTACTTC. Amino acid sequence: CASRPGLAGEETQYF.

The table lists this clonotype with many counts. This sequence joins TRBV5-8 and TRBJ2-3; 16 nucleotides match TRBD2. The CDR3 runs to 19 residues. CDR1 is SGHTS, CDR2 YDEGEE, per germline. V gave up 4 bases and J gave up 2 bases; unmatched junction bases: 10. The CDR3 DNA follows: TGTGCCAGCAGCGGCACCGGGACTAGCGGGAGGGCCAACACAGATACGCAGTATTTT. Its translation is CASSGTGTSGRANTDTQYF.

This clonotype was counted ten times or more. The chain employs TRBV3-1 and TRBJ2-1; D gene uncertain. Between the trimmed V and J ends, which lost 5 bases and 4 bases, there was a span of 6 bases. Looked up from germline, CDR1 is LGHDT and CDR2 is YNNKEL (reference sequence). This CDR3 has 12 residues. Here the CDR3 reads CASSDKYNEQFF. The DNA of the CDR3 is TGTGCCAGCAGCGATAAATACAATGAGCAGTTCTTC.

This clonotype was seen ten or more times. The chain recombines TRBV2 with TRBJ2-1; D might be TRBD1 or TRBD2, each matching 5 bases. The CDR3 contains 13 residues. Germline V gives CDR1 SNHLY, CDR2 FYNNEI. V lost 3 bases, J lost 7 bases, and 10 bases lay in between. In nucleotides, the CDR3 is TGTGCCAGCAGTGAGACGTGGGGGAATGAGCAGTTCTTC. Its protein is CASSETWGNEQFF.

This clonotype was detected many times. The chain recombines TRBV28 with TRBJ1-4, with 7 bases fitting TRBD1. Germline V gives CDR1 MDHEN, CDR2 SYDVKM. Trimming cost V 3 bases and J 6 bases; bases outside gene matches: 7. The CDR3 has 15 residues. The CDR3 sequence is CASSFLQGEDEKLFF. The CDR3 nucleotides read TGTGCCAGCAGTTTCCTCCAGGGGGAGGATGAAAAACTGTTTTTT.

In its sample, this clonotype was seen a few times. One junction end does not reproduce the germline sequence, and a read error may be involved. This chain links TRBV4-2 with TRBJ1-5; D not resolved. From germline, CDR1 is LGHNA and CDR2 YNFKEQ. CDR3 size: 16 residues. This chain's CDR3 is CASNQGASIGNQPQHF. The DNA of the CDR3 is TGTGCCAGCAACCAAGGAGCATCAATAGGCAATCAGCCCCAGCATTTT.

This clonotype has at least ten counts. The DNA for the CDR3 is TGTGCCAGCAGTGTTAACTTTATGAACACTGAAGCTTTCTTT. Its protein is CASSVNFMNTEAFF. The chain employs TRBV28 and TRBJ1-1; D is unresolved. V was pared by 5 bases and J by 0 bases, with 10 bases between. The CDR3 contains 14 residues. In germline, CDR1 is MDHEN, CDR2 SYDVKM.

This sequence joins TRBV9 and TRBJ1-4; the D gene is possibly TRBD1 (5 bases). Germline CDR1 reads SGDLS; CDR2 reads YYNGEE. Trimming stripped 0 bases from V and 6 bases from J, with 9 bases between. CDR3 length equals 14 residues. The CDR3 nucleotides are TGTGCCAGCAGCGTAGCTGGGGCTGATGAAAAACTGTTTTTT. Amino acids: CASSVAGADEKLFF.

The V and J genes are TRBV20-1 and TRBJ2-2; 8 bases line up with TRBD1. The CDR3 runs 14 residues. CDR1 is DFQATT and CDR2 is SNEGSKA in the germline V gene (reference sequence). V lost 3 bases and J lost 0; bases outside the gene matches: 0. The CDR3 sequence: CSARGQANTGELFF. CDR3 sequence (DNA): TGCAGTGCTAGGGGACAGGCGAACACCGGGGAGCTGTTTTTT.

This clonotype has ten or more counts. V usage is TRBV18 and J usage is TRBJ1-1; perhaps TRBD1 as D (5 bases). Germline loops: CDR1 KGHSH, CDR2 LQKENI. The CDR3 has 14 amino acids. V lost 3 bases, J lost 3 bases, and 11 bases lay in between. This CDR3 is CASSPQGGYTEAFF. The DNA of the CDR3 is TGTGCCAGCTCACCGCAGGGTGGGTACACTGAAGCTTTCTTT.